This paragraph reports one T cell receptor beta chain. The sample is drawn from a study of shared clonotypes between healthy human individuals. Trimming stripped 0 bases from V and 5 bases from J, with 16 bases between. The germline V gene encodes CDR1 LGHNA and CDR2 YSLEER. CDR3 length: 16 residues. Using immunoSEQ multiplex PCR, the repertoire was profiled, and TCRdb retains in-frame clones only, with some absent. The profile shows over 2 million clones, 85% to 95% of them singletons. This sequence was found in a man between 18 and 29 years old in good health. Some clones in this sample may be carry-over from other donors' samples. Material for sequencing was naive CD4+ T cells from PBMCs. Subset defined: CD45RA+ positively selected. This chain uses TRBV4-3 with TRBJ1-2; D ambiguous. DNA for the CDR3: TGCGCCAGCAGCCAAGATTTGGCGCGGCAGTGGTATGGCTACACCTTC. Amino acids: CASSQDLARQWYGYTF.